Below, one T cell receptor (beta chain) is given with its context. Its antigen is not identified. The sample originates from a study of T cell responses to AZD1222 COVID-19 vaccine. Trimming left V 10 bases short and J 4 bases short, with 19 bases between. Germline values: CDR1 MNHEY, CDR2 SVGAGI. The CDR3 length is 14 residues. Study-level findings and limits: Recipients of AZD1222 seropositive at baseline numbered only 6 or 7. The study found vaccine-associated CD4 TCRs spanning spike, dominant at 160-218 and 743-854.

Data came from immunoSEQ multiplex PCR; TCRdb stores just in-frame clones and leaves some out. This table has about 150,000 clones, approximately 90% appearing once. The sample in question was peripheral blood, obtained 28 days after the second AZD1222 dose. The clonotype was recovered from an adult who received the AZD1222 COVID-19 vaccine. The V gene is TRBV6-5, the J gene TRBJ1-2; D is perhaps TRBD1 (6 bases). CDR3 loop: CATKMAGAGYGYTF. For the CDR3, the DNA is TGTGCCACCAAAATGGCGGGGGCTGGCTATGGCTACACCTTC.